Listed below are T cell receptor beta chains from one sample, sequenced in a study of cytomegalovirus exposure and HLA in healthy donors. The method was immunoSEQ multiplex PCR; TCRdb's version includes in-frame clones alone and lacks a portion of them. Altogether approximately 100,000 clones are present, around 76% being singletons, with the ten largest covering 3.5% to 4%. Sequenced: PBMCs. These receptors all come from a woman aged 45-65 years in good health and CMV-seropositive. CDR3s include the opening cysteine and the closing phenylalanine or tryptophan. A D gene is named only where the DNA matches it firmly. For some rows the clone size is stated as once, few or many, or as a class when expanded; others skip it.

clone_size: once
v_call: TRBV7-8
j_call: TRBJ2-5
d_call: TRBD1
cdr3_aa: CASNPQGAQETQYF
cdr3_nt: TGTGCCAGCAACCCACAGGGGGCACAAGAGACCCAGTACTTC

clone_size: few
v_call: TRBV9
j_call: TRBJ1-1
d_call: -
cdr3_aa: CASSDPQGREGAFF
cdr3_nt: TGTGCCAGCAGCGACCCTCAGGGGAGGGAGGGTGCTTTCTTT

clone_size: once
v_call: TRBV7-3
j_call: TRBJ2-3
d_call: -
cdr3_aa: CASRLEGTDTQYF
cdr3_nt: TGTGCCAGCCGCCTTGAGGGTACAGATACGCAGTATTTT

clone_size: -
v_call: TRBV5-1
j_call: TRBJ2-2
d_call: -
cdr3_aa: CASSSDRTNTGELFF
cdr3_nt: TGCGCCAGCAGCTCTGACAGGACCAACACCGGGGAGCTGTTTTTT

clone_size: -
v_call: TRBV4-1
j_call: TRBJ1-3
d_call: TRBD1
cdr3_aa: CASSRGQGNGNTIYF
cdr3_nt: TGCGCCAGCAGCCGCGGACAGGGGAATGGAAACACCATATATTTT

clone_size: once
v_call: TRBV10-2
j_call: TRBJ2-3
d_call: TRBD1
cdr3_aa: CASSHGTEGSRDTQYF
cdr3_nt: TGCGCCAGCAGTCACGGGACAGAAGGTTCCAGAGATACGCAGTATTTT

clone_size: -
v_call: TRBV11-2
j_call: TRBJ2-3
d_call: TRBD2
cdr3_aa: CASSSRTLLAGGITDTQYF
cdr3_nt: TGTGCCAGCAGCTCCCGAACACTACTAGCGGGAGGAATAACAGATACGCAGTATTTT

clone_size: -
v_call: TRBV18
j_call: TRBJ2-7
d_call: -
cdr3_aa: CASSPTGAAYEQYF
cdr3_nt: TGTGCCAGCTCACCCACCGGAGCGGCATACGAGCAGTACTTC

clone_size: -
v_call: TRBV10-3
j_call: TRBJ2-3
d_call: -
cdr3_aa: CAISDPIGLSSTDTQYF
cdr3_nt: TGTGCCATCAGTGACCCTATCGGACTCTCTAGCACAGATACGCAGTATTTT

clone_size: -
v_call: TRBV10-1
j_call: TRBJ2-1
d_call: TRBD2
cdr3_aa: CASSEPSGSGYNEQFF
cdr3_nt: TGCGCCAGCAGTGAACCAAGCGGGAGTGGCTACAATGAGCAGTTCTTC

clone_size: few
v_call: TRBV29-1
j_call: TRBJ1-1
d_call: -
cdr3_aa: CSAYVRDRFTEAFF
cdr3_nt: TGCAGCGCCTACGTCAGGGATAGGTTCACTGAAGCTTTCTTT

clone_size: -
v_call: TRBV5-8
j_call: TRBJ2-6
d_call: TRBD1
cdr3_aa: CASSLSGQVRWGANVLTF
cdr3_nt: TGTGCCAGCAGCTTGTCGGGACAGGTTCGGTGGGGGGCCAACGTCCTGACTTTC

clone_size: -
v_call: TRBV11-1
j_call: TRBJ1-1
d_call: -
cdr3_aa: CASSLTPQNTEAFF
cdr3_nt: TGTGCCAGCAGCTTAACACCACAGAACACTGAAGCTTTCTTT

clone_size: -
v_call: TRBV4-2
j_call: TRBJ2-1
d_call: TRBD1
cdr3_aa: CASSQGDRDNEQFF
cdr3_nt: TGTGCCAGCAGCCAAGGGGACAGGGACAATGAGCAGTTCTTC

clone_size: -
v_call: TRBV5-1
j_call: TRBJ2-1
d_call: TRBD2
cdr3_aa: CASSLGPAGGYEQFF
cdr3_nt: TGCGCCAGCAGCTTGGGACCAGCGGGGGGCTATGAGCAGTTCTTC

clone_size: -
v_call: TRBV7-8
j_call: TRBJ2-7
d_call: -
cdr3_aa: CASSSAGTHSYEQYF
cdr3_nt: TGTGCCAGCAGCTCGGCCGGGACACACTCCTACGAGCAGTACTTC

clone_size: -
v_call: TRBV27
j_call: TRBJ1-2
d_call: TRBD1
cdr3_aa: CASSLRQGAALEGYTF
cdr3_nt: TGTGCCAGCAGTTTAAGACAGGGGGCGGCCCTGGAAGGCTACACCTTC

clone_size: -
v_call: TRBV18
j_call: TRBJ2-2
d_call: TRBD1
cdr3_aa: CASSPRQGLNTGELFF
cdr3_nt: TGTGCCAGCTCACCCCGACAGGGATTGAACACCGGGGAGCTGTTTTTT

clone_size: -
v_call: TRBV7-9
j_call: TRBJ2-7
d_call: TRBD1
cdr3_aa: CASSAKGQVILNEQYF
cdr3_nt: TGTGCCAGCAGCGCCAAGGGACAGGTGATTCTGAACGAGCAGTACTTC

clone_size: -
v_call: TRBV5-1
j_call: TRBJ2-2
d_call: TRBD2
cdr3_aa: CASTSGISGSPGELFF
cdr3_nt: TGCGCCAGCACCTCCGGGATTAGCGGGAGCCCCGGGGAGCTGTTTTTT

clone_size: -
v_call: TRBV7-3
j_call: TRBJ2-5
d_call: TRBD2
cdr3_aa: CASSSSAGGMETQYF
cdr3_nt: TGTGCCAGCAGCTCCTCAGCGGGGGGGATGGAGACCCAGTACTTC

clone_size: -
v_call: TRBV6-1
j_call: TRBJ2-1
d_call: -
cdr3_aa: CASSEGSEQFF
cdr3_nt: TGTGCCAGCAGTGAGGGGAGTGAGCAGTTCTTC

clone_size: -
v_call: TRBV27
j_call: TRBJ2-7
d_call: TRBD2
cdr3_aa: CASSSTATSGVYEQYF
cdr3_nt: TGTGCCAGCAGTTCTACCGCGACTAGCGGGGTTTACGAGCAGTACTTC

clone_size: once
v_call: TRBV5-4
j_call: TRBJ2-3
d_call: TRBD2
cdr3_aa: CASSLVGGAITQYF
cdr3_nt: TGTGCCAGCAGCTTAGTCGGGGGGGCCATTACGCAGTATTTT

clone_size: -
v_call: TRBV9
j_call: TRBJ2-7
d_call: TRBD2
cdr3_aa: CASSDGTSGGSKTYEQYF
cdr3_nt: TGTGCCAGCAGCGATGGGACTAGCGGGGGCAGTAAAACCTACGAGCAGTACTTC

clone_size: -
v_call: TRBV14
j_call: TRBJ2-5
d_call: TRBD2
cdr3_aa: CASSQPGVIAGETQYF
cdr3_nt: TGTGCCAGCAGCCAACCGGGGGTGATAGCGGGTGAGACCCAGTACTTC

clone_size: -
v_call: TRBV27
j_call: TRBJ2-4
d_call: TRBD1
cdr3_aa: CASSPRDRGVAWHKNIQYF
cdr3_nt: TGTGCCAGCAGTCCGCGGGACAGGGGAGTTGCTTGGCACAAAAACATTCAGTACTTC

clone_size: -
v_call: TRBV29-1
j_call: TRBJ1-1
d_call: TRBD1
cdr3_aa: CSVVDRVGKAFF
cdr3_nt: TGCAGCGTTGTAGACAGGGTGGGGAAAGCTTTCTTT

clone_size: -
v_call: TRBV2
j_call: TRBJ1-2
d_call: -
cdr3_aa: CASTQGLSNYGYTF
cdr3_nt: TGTGCCAGCACCCAGGGTCTCTCTAACTATGGCTACACCTTC

clone_size: few
v_call: TRBV9
j_call: TRBJ2-2
d_call: -
cdr3_aa: CASSVGAGNTGELFF
cdr3_nt: TGTGCCAGCAGCGTAGGGGCAGGGAACACCGGGGAGCTGTTTTTT

clone_size: -
v_call: TRBV5-1
j_call: TRBJ1-1
d_call: -
cdr3_aa: CASSFEDGTEAFF
cdr3_nt: TGCGCCAGCAGCTTCGAGGATGGCACTGAAGCTTTCTTT

clone_size: -
v_call: TRBV7-6
j_call: TRBJ2-3
d_call: TRBD1
cdr3_aa: CASRPWTGREWTDTQYF
cdr3_nt: TGTGCCAGCAGGCCCTGGACAGGGAGAGAGTGGACAGATACGCAGTATTTT

clone_size: few
v_call: TRBV4-2
j_call: TRBJ2-3
d_call: TRBD2
cdr3_aa: CASSQYRTSGGPDTQYF
cdr3_nt: TGTGCCAGCAGCCAGTACCGGACTAGCGGGGGGCCAGATACGCAGTATTTT

clone_size: once
v_call: TRBV7-3
j_call: TRBJ2-2
d_call: TRBD2
cdr3_aa: CASSPGGAGVGELFF
cdr3_nt: TGTGCCAGCAGCCCCGGAGGGGCGGGAGTAGGGGAGCTGTTTTTT

clone_size: once
v_call: TRBV15
j_call: TRBJ1-5
d_call: -
cdr3_aa: CATKQVDSNQPQHF
cdr3_nt: TGTGCCACCAAACAGGTCGATAGCAATCAGCCCCAGCATTTT

clone_size: -
v_call: TRBV7-6
j_call: TRBJ2-2
d_call: TRBD1
cdr3_aa: CASSLVPGQGNTGELFF
cdr3_nt: TGTGCCAGCAGCTTAGTACCCGGACAGGGGAACACCGGGGAGCTGTTTTTT

clone_size: -
v_call: TRBV5-6
j_call: TRBJ2-5
d_call: TRBD2
cdr3_aa: CASSLGPPGGRETQYF
cdr3_nt: TGTGCCAGCAGCTTGGGTCCCCCGGGGGGGCGAGAGACCCAGTACTTC

clone_size: -
v_call: TRBV6-5
j_call: TRBJ1-2
d_call: TRBD1
cdr3_aa: CASSYSTGSGYTF
cdr3_nt: TGTGCCAGCAGTTACTCGACAGGGTCCGGCTACACCTTC

clone_size: -
v_call: TRBV27
j_call: TRBJ2-5
d_call: TRBD1
cdr3_aa: CASSQGDRGETQYF
cdr3_nt: TGTGCCAGCAGCCAAGGGGACAGGGGGGAGACCCAGTACTTC

clone_size: -
v_call: TRBV12-5
j_call: TRBJ1-4
d_call: -
cdr3_aa: CASGSSTKDSLKEEEKLFF
cdr3_nt: TGTGCTAGTGGTTCGTCTACTAAGGACAGCCTTAAGGAGGAAGAAAAACTGTTTTTT

clone_size: -
v_call: TRBV6-1
j_call: TRBJ2-7
d_call: -
cdr3_aa: CASSGQTYEQYF
cdr3_nt: TGTGCCAGCAGTGGACAGACCTACGAGCAGTACTTC

clone_size: few
v_call: TRBV10-3
j_call: TRBJ2-5
d_call: -
cdr3_aa: CAISASPRQETQYF
cdr3_nt: TGTGCCATCAGTGCGTCGCCGCGCCAAGAGACCCAGTACTTC

clone_size: -
v_call: TRBV15
j_call: TRBJ1-4
d_call: TRBD1
cdr3_aa: CATSKGAGNEKLFF
cdr3_nt: TGTGCCACCTCAAAGGGGGCGGGTAATGAAAAACTGTTTTTT

clone_size: -
v_call: TRBV7-3
j_call: TRBJ1-1
d_call: TRBD1
cdr3_aa: CASSLGTRDRGRDTEAFF
cdr3_nt: TGTGCCAGCAGCTTAGGGACCCGGGACAGGGGGCGGGACACTGAAGCTTTCTTT

clone_size: -
v_call: TRBV2
j_call: TRBJ1-1
d_call: -
cdr3_aa: CASSVTGQNTEAFF
cdr3_nt: TGTGCCAGCAGTGTTACAGGGCAGAACACTGAAGCTTTCTTT

clone_size: -
v_call: TRBV19
j_call: TRBJ1-5
d_call: -
cdr3_aa: CPILSWGGRNQPQHF
cdr3_nt: TGTCCTATCCTCTCGTGGGGGGGCCGCAATCAGCCCCAGCATTTT

clone_size: -
v_call: TRBV6-1
j_call: TRBJ2-3
d_call: TRBD2
cdr3_aa: CASSSAGGPTDTQYF
cdr3_nt: TGTGCCAGCAGTTCAGCGGGGGGGCCCACAGATACGCAGTATTTT

clone_size: -
v_call: TRBV14
j_call: TRBJ2-1
d_call: -
cdr3_aa: CASSGDVEQFF
cdr3_nt: TGTGCCTCCTCAGGGGACGTTGAGCAGTTCTTC

clone_size: -
v_call: TRBV11-2
j_call: TRBJ2-3
d_call: TRBD2
cdr3_aa: CASSERGVTDTQYF
cdr3_nt: TGTGCCAGCAGCGAGCGGGGAGTTACAGATACGCAGTATTTT

clone_size: -
v_call: TRBV5-6
j_call: TRBJ1-5
d_call: TRBD1
cdr3_aa: CASSLAGGTSNQPQHF
cdr3_nt: TGTGCCAGCAGCTTGGCAGGGGGGACAAGCAATCAGCCCCAGCATTTT

clone_size: few
v_call: TRBV14
j_call: TRBJ2-1
d_call: -
cdr3_aa: CASSQEGLGQFF
cdr3_nt: TGTGCCAGCAGCCAAGAGGGCCTGGGGCAGTTCTTC

clone_size: many
v_call: TRBV5-1
j_call: TRBJ2-1
d_call: TRBD1
cdr3_aa: CASSFGQGLGNEQFF
cdr3_nt: TGCGCCAGCAGCTTCGGACAGGGGCTGGGCAATGAGCAGTTCTTC

clone_size: -
v_call: TRBV6-5
j_call: TRBJ2-3
d_call: -
cdr3_aa: CASSYSTVRDTQYF
cdr3_nt: TGTGCCAGCAGTTACTCGACAGTGCGGGATACGCAGTATTTT

clone_size: -
v_call: TRBV9
j_call: TRBJ2-3
d_call: -
cdr3_aa: CASSATGGSTDTQYF
cdr3_nt: TGTGCCAGCAGCGCTACTGGGGGGAGCACAGATACGCAGTATTTT